This T cell receptor beta chain was captured by sequencing in a study of patients and donors after allogeneic stem cell transplantation. The V gene lost 1 base and the J gene lost 4 bases, with 13 bases spanning the gap. The CDR3 has 15 amino acids. Germline V gives CDR1 SGHVS, CDR2 FNYEAQ. TCRdb re-derived calls from the RT-PCR reads in MiXCR, one entry per CDR3 protein. The sample consists of roughly 200,000 distinct CDR3 sequences, 35% to 45% of them appearing once. The sequenced sample was blood, either unsorted or a sorted T cell fraction (not recorded which). The receptor was derived from a human donor who was either an allogeneic HSCT recipient or a stem cell or donor lymphocyte infusion donor (not recorded which). It is not recorded whose cells these are; they may come from a transplant donor. The genes are TRBV7-6 and TRBJ2-5; D unclear. As DNA, the CDR3 is TGTGCCAGCAGCTTAGGAGGCAGCCTCAGAGAGACCCAGTACTTC. Its translation: CASSLGGSLRETQYF.